This TCR beta chain was found in a study of cytomegalovirus exposure and HLA in healthy donors. Assay: immunoSEQ multiplex PCR; the TCRdb copy retains only in-frame clones and omits some. Of over 200,000 clones listed, roughly 83% are singletons. Trimming shortened V by 10 bases and J by 11 bases, and 20 bases separated the two germline ends. Per germline, CDR1 ENHRY and CDR2 SYGVKD. The CDR3 consists of 12 residues. Sequencing was done on a sample of PBMCs. V usage is TRBV10-3 and J usage is TRBJ1-1, with D hard to call. This sequence was found in a woman aged 18-35 years in good health and CMV-seronegative. For the CDR3, the DNA is TGTGCCACTTCAATAGCGCTGTTGGATGCTTTCTTT. Translation gives CATSIALLDAFF.